A selection of T cell receptor beta chains follows, all from one sample in a study of a mutant IDH1 vaccine in newly diagnosed glioma. For these receptors, no antigen is known. Data came from immunoSEQ multiplex PCR; TCRdb stores just in-frame clones and leaves some out. This sample has 55,000 to 65,000 clones, with about 80% found just once. The source was PBMCs, collected from a glioma patient whose treatment included an IDH1 peptide vaccine. These receptors were taken from a man aged 45-65 years with glioma. CDR3s include the opening cysteine and the closing phenylalanine or tryptophan. The order of the fields is V gene, CDR3 protein.

v_gene: TRBV25-1; CDR3aa: CASSEVSGIAYSDTQYF
v_gene: TRBV6-1; CDR3aa: CASSDGFQPQHF
v_gene: TRBV5-5; CDR3aa: CASSLNTRTEAFF
v_gene: TRBV5-4; CDR3aa: CASSVDRGGTEAFF
v_gene: TRBV19; CDR3aa: CASSSSLPATNEKLFF
v_gene: TRBV7-8; CDR3aa: CASSLMTGTLLKETQYF
v_gene: TRBV19; CDR3aa: CASSPGTNTDTQYF
v_gene: TRBV18; CDR3aa: CASTKDPTGELFF
v_gene: TRBV5-6; CDR3aa: CASSLYRSTDTQYF
v_gene: TRBV10-3; CDR3aa: CAISEGGTDTQYF
v_gene: TRBV5-1; CDR3aa: CASSPVDFRAGVYNYEQYF
v_gene: TRBV5-1; CDR3aa: CASSLLVENTEAFF
v_gene: TRBV5-6; CDR3aa: CASSFTRTGGFQPQHF
v_gene: TRBV4-3; CDR3aa: CASSQGASGGYYEQFF
v_gene: TRBV6-1; CDR3aa: CASSEAGGFNQPQHF
v_gene: TRBV4-1; CDR3aa: CASSQGLRYGYTF
v_gene: TRBV11-3; CDR3aa: CASSLATGERSETQYF
v_gene: TRBV25-1; CDR3aa: CASSDALTSGSYEQYF
v_gene: TRBV19; CDR3aa: CASSLGTGNTGELFF
v_gene: TRBV6-1; CDR3aa: CASSEALQGDFTGELFF
v_gene: TRBV7-9; CDR3aa: CASSQDSNYGYTF
v_gene: TRBV4-1; CDR3aa: CASSQGTDSGANVLTF
v_gene: TRBV2; CDR3aa: CASSDDEQYF
v_gene: TRBV27; CDR3aa: CASTDRPGYGYTF
v_gene: TRBV30; CDR3aa: CAWSVGGGDTQYF
v_gene: TRBV7-9; CDR3aa: CASRKGQGAEQYF
v_gene: TRBV5-6; CDR3aa: CASSFGTGGYNEQFF
v_gene: TRBV5-1; CDR3aa: CASSKTGTRNGAMQYF
v_gene: TRBV28; CDR3aa: CASRLTSYEQYF
v_gene: TRBV7-2; CDR3aa: CASSPDRLNTEAFF
v_gene: TRBV6-5; CDR3aa: CASRPNTGELFF
v_gene: TRBV30; CDR3aa: CAWSTAMGVNEQFF
v_gene: TRBV27; CDR3aa: CASSLGQGDQPQHF
v_gene: TRBV29-1; CDR3aa: CSVETSYGGPQHF
v_gene: TRBV4-1; CDR3aa: CASSQTSTGPSYNEQFF
v_gene: TRBV5-1; CDR3aa: CASSLGQAQETQYF
v_gene: TRBV21-1; CDR3aa: CASSSGDKYGNTIYF
v_gene: TRBV10-3; CDR3aa: CAIRGGTSTDTQYF
v_gene: TRBV19; CDR3aa: CATLGGEKLFF
v_gene: TRBV4-1; CDR3aa: CASSQVSRATEAFF
v_gene: TRBV28; CDR3aa: CASSLSGDEQYF
v_gene: TRBV7-9; CDR3aa: CASSSGRTDGSYEQYF
v_gene: TRBV14; CDR3aa: CASSQASYYGYTF
v_gene: TRBV7-2; CDR3aa: CASSPLGVFGTDTQYF
v_gene: TRBV4-1; CDR3aa: CASSPRDREGEQYF
v_gene: TRBV29-1; CDR3aa: CSVDSGSDYGYTF
v_gene: TRBV19; CDR3aa: CASSIGVSSYEQYF
v_gene: TRBV11-2; CDR3aa: CASSRQAGTGELFF
v_gene: TRBV29-1; CDR3aa: CSVESSGVTGELFF
v_gene: TRBV2; CDR3aa: CASARDMGYNEQFF
v_gene: TRBV5-1; CDR3aa: CASSLQGWGEQFF
v_gene: TRBV2; CDR3aa: CASSPLAGYTF
v_gene: TRBV9; CDR3aa: CASSVLAGSYNEQFF
v_gene: TRBV5-4; CDR3aa: CASSLVGDEQFF
v_gene: TRBV2; CDR3aa: CASSEGLTVYEQYF
v_gene: TRBV30; CDR3aa: CAWEVDSNYGYTF
v_gene: TRBV28; CDR3aa: CASSDGGSYEQYF
v_gene: TRBV4-1; CDR3aa: CASSQLTSGTYEQYF
v_gene: TRBV27; CDR3aa: CASSLETGYEQYF
v_gene: TRBV6-5; CDR3aa: CASSVGGASTDTQYF